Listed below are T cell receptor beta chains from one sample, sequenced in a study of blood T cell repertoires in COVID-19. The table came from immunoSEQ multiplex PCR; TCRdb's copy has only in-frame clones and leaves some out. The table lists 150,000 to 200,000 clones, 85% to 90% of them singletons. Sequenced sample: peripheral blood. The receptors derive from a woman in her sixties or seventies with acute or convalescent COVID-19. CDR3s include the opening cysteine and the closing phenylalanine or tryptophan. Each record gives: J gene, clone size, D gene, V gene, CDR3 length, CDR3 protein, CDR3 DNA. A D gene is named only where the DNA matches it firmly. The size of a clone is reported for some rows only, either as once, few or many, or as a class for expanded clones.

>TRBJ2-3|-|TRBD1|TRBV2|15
CASTIQGQPTDTQYF
TGTGCCAGCACCATCCAGGGACAGCCCACAGATACGCAGTATTTT
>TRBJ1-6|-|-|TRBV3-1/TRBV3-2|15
CASSQGSQGISPLHF
TGTGCCAGCAGCCAAGGGTCCCAGGGGATTTCACCCCTCCACTTT
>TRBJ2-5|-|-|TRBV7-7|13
CASSLDRKETQYF
TGTGCTAGCAGCTTAGACAGGAAAGAGACCCAGTACTTC
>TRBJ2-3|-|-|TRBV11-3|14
CASSQGPGSDTQYF
TGTGCCAGCAGCCAGGGGCCCGGGTCAGATACGCAGTATTTT
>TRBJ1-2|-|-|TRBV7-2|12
CASSLLFYGYTF
TGTGCCAGCAGCTTACTTTTCTATGGCTACACCTTC
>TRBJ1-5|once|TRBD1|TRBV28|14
CASSSTDRVQPQHF
TGTGCCAGCAGTTCTACCGACAGGGTTCAGCCCCAGCATTTT
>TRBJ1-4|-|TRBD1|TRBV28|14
CASSFDRVVEKLFF
TGTGCCAGCAGTTTCGACAGGGTGGTGGAAAAACTGTTTTTT
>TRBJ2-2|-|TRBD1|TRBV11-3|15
CASSRDSRNTGELFF
TGTGCCAGCAGCCGGGACAGCCGAAACACCGGGGAGCTGTTTTTT
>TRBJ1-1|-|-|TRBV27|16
CASSLGLTRRTTEAFF
TGTGCCAGCAGTCTCGGACTAACGAGAAGGACCACTGAAGCTTTCTTT
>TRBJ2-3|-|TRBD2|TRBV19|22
CASSIGFSGPSGGVVGTDTQYF
TGTGCCAGTAGTATTGGATTCTCGGGGCCTTCGGGAGGTGTAGTGGGCACAGATACGCAGTATTTT
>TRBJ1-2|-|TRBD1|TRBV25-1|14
CASSSDRGLGGYTF
TGTGCCAGCAGTTCGGACAGGGGGTTAGGTGGCTACACCTTC